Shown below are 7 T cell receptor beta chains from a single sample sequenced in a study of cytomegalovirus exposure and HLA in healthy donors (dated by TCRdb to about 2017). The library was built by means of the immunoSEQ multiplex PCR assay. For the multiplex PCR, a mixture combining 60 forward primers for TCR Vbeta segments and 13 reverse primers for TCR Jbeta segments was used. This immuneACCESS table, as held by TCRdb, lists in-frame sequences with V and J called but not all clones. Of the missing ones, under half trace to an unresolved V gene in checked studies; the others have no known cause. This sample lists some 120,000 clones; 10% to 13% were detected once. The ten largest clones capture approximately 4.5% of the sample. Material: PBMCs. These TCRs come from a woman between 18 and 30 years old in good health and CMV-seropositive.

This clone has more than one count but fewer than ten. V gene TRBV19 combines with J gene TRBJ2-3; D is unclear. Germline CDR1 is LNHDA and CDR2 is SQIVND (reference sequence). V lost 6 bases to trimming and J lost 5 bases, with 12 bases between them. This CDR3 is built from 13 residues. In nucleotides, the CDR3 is TGTGCCAGTAGCTACGGGTCGAAAGATACGCAGTATTTT. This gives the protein CASSYGSKDTQYF.

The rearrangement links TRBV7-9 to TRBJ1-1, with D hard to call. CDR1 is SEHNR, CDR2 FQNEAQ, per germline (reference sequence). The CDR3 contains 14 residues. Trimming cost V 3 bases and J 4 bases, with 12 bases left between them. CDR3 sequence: CASSLGADGTEAFF. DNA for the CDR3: TGTGCCAGCAGCTTGGGCGCCGATGGCACTGAAGCTTTCTTT.

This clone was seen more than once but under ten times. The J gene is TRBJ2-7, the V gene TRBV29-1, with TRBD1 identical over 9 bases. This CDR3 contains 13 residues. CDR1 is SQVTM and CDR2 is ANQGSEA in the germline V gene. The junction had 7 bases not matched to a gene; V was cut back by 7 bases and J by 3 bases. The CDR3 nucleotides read TGCAGCGGCAGGGAGACAGGGGGCTACGAGCAGTACTTC. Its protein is CSGRETGGYEQYF.

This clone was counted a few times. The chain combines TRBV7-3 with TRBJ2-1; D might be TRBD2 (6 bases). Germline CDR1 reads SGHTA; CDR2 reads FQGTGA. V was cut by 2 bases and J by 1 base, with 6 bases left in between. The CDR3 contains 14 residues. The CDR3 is CASSLAGSYNEQFF. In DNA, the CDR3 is TGTGCCAGCAGCTTAGCGGGGTCCTACAATGAGCAGTTCTTC.

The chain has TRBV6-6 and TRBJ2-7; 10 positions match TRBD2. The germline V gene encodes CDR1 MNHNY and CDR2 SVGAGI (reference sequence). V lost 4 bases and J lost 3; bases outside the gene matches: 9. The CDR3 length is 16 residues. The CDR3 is CASSLDLAGVNYEQYF. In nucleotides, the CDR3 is TGTGCCAGCAGTTTGGACCTAGCGGGAGTAAACTACGAGCAGTACTTC.

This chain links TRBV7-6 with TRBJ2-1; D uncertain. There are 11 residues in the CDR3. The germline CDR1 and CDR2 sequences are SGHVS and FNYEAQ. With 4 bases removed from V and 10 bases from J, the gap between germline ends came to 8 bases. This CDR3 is CASSSTAEQFF. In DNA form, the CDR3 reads TGTGCCAGCAGCTCCACAGCAGAGCAGTTCTTC.

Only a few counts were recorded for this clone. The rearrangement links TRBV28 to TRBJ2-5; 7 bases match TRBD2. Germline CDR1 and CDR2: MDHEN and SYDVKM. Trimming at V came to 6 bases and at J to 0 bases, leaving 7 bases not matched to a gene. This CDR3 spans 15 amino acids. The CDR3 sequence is CASSPNREDQETQYF. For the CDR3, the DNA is TGTGCCAGCAGCCCTAACCGGGAGGACCAAGAGACCCAGTACTTC.